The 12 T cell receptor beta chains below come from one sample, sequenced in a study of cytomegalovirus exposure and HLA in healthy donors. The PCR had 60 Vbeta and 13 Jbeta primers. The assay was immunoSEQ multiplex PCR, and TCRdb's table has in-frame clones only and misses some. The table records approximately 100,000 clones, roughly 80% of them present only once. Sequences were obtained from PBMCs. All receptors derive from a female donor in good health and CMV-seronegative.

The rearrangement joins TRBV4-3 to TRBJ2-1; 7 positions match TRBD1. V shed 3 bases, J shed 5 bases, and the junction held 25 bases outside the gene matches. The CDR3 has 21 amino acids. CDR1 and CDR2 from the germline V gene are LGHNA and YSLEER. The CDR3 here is CASSHSISGRGGAWINNEQFF. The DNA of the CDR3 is TGCGCCAGCAGCCATAGCATTTCGGGCAGAGGGGGCGCATGGATAAACAATGAGCAGTTCTTC.

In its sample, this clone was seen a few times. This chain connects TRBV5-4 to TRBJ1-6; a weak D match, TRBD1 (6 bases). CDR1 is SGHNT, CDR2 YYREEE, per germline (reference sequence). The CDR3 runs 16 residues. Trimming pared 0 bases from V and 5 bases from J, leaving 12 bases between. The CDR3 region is CASSLGVGGDNSPLHF. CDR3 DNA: TGTGCCAGCAGCTTGGGCGTTGGGGGCGATAATTCACCCCTCCACTTT. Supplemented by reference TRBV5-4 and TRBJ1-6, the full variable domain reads ETGVTQSPTHLIKTRGQQVTLRCSSQSGHNTVSWYQQALGQGPQFIFQYYREEENGRGNFPPRFSGLQFPNYSSELNVNALELDDSALYLCASSLGVGGDNSPLHFGNGTRLTVT.

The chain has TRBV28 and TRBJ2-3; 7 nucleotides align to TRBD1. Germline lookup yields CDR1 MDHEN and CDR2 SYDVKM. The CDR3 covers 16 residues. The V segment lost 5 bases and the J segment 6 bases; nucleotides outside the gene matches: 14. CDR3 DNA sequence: TGTGCCAGCAGTCCTACGTCGACAGGGAAGGCGGATACGCAGTATTTT. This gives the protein CASSPTSTGKADTQYF.

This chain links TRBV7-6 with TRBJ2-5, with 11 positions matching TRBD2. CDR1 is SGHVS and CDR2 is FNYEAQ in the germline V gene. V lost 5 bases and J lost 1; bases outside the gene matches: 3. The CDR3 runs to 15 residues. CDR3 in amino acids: CASSISGGAQETQYF. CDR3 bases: TGTGCCAGCAGCATTAGCGGGGGGGCCCAAGAGACCCAGTACTTC.

The CDR3 protein is CASSTHDPTSGGRLSYEQYF. The CDR3 region has the DNA TGTGCCAGCAGCACCCATGACCCCACTAGCGGGGGGCGACTCTCCTACGAGCAGTACTTC. This chain links TRBV21-1 with TRBJ2-7; the D call of TRBD2 is as the table states it, not checked on the DNA. TRBV21-1 is a listed pseudogene. The CDR3 extends over 20 amino acids.

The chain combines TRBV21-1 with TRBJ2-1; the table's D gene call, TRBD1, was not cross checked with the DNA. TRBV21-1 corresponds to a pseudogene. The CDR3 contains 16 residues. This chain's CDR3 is CASSKDGTGGSDEQFF. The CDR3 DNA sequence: TGTGCCAGCAGCAAAGATGGGACAGGGGGCAGTGATGAGCAGTTCTTC.

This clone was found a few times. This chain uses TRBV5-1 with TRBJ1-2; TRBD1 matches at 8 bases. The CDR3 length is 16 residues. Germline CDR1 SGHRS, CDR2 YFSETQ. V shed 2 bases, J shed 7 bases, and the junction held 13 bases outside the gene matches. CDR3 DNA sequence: TGCGCCAGCAGCTTCTCAAAGGCAGGGGGCGCGGGTGGCTACACCTTC. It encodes CASSFSKAGGAGGYTF.

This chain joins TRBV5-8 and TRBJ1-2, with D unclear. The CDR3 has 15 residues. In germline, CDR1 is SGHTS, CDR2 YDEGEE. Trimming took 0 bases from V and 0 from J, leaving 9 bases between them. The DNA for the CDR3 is TGTGCCAGCAGCTTGGAGAAAGCTTCTAACTATGGCTACACCTTC. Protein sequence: CASSLEKASNYGYTF. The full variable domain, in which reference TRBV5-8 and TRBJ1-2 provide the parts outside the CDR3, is EAGVTQSPTHLIKTRGQQATLRCSPISGHTSVYWYQQALGLGLQFLLWYDEGEERNRGNFPPRFSGRQFPNYSSELNVNALELEDSALYLCASSLEKASNYGYTFGSGTRLTVV.

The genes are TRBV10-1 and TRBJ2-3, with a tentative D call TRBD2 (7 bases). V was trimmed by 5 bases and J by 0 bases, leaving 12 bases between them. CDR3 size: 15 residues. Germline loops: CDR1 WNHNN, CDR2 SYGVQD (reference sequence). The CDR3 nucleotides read TGCGCCAGCAGTCTGCGGGGGCCGAGCACAGATACGCAGTATTTT. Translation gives CASSLRGPSTDTQYF.

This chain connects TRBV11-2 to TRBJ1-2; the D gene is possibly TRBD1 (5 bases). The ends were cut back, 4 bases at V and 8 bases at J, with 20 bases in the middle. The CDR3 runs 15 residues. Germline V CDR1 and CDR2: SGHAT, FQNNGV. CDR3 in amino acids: CASSSHGARVRGYTF. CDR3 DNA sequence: TGTGCCAGCAGCTCCCATGGGGCCAGGGTACGGGGCTACACCTTC.

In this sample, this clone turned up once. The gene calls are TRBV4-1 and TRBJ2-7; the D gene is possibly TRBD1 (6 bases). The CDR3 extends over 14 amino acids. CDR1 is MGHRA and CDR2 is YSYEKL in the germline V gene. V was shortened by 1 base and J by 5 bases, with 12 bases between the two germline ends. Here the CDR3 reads CASSQGIHRDEQYF. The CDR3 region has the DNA TGCGCCAGCAGCCAAGGGATTCACAGGGACGAGCAGTACTTC.

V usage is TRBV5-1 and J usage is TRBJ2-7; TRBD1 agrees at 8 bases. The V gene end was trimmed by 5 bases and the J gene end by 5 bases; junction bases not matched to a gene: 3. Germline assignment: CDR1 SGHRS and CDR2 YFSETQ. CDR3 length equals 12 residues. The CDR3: CASSPDRDEQYF. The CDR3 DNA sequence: TGCGCCAGCAGTCCGGACAGGGACGAGCAGTACTTC.